The 22 T cell receptor beta chains reported below all come from one sample, sequenced in a study of blood T cell repertoires in COVID-19. Profiling relied on immunoSEQ multiplex PCR, and the TCRdb table lists in-frame clones only, not all of them. The profile shows fewer than 300,000 clones, approximately 91% of them singletons. Input material: peripheral blood. The receptor set was obtained from a man between 18 and 29 years old with active or convalescent COVID-19.

This chain links TRBV9 with TRBJ1-1; D gene uncertain. The CDR3 is made up of 15 amino acids. Germline V gene sequence: CDR1 SGDLS, CDR2 YYNGEE. Trimming shortened V by 4 bases and J by 1 base, and 14 bases separated the two germline ends. CDR3 protein: CASSPEIGKNTEAFF. CDR3 nucleotides: TGTGCCAGCAGCCCCGAGATCGGGAAGAACACTGAAGCTTTCTTT.

This clone was counted a single time. The chain uses TRBV2 and TRBJ2-1; 10 nucleotides match TRBD2. The CDR3 spans 15 residues. V trimming: 3 bases; J trimming: 4 bases; junction bases outside the gene matches: 3. Germline CDR1 and CDR2: SNHLY and FYNNEI. CDR3 coding DNA: TGTGCCAGCAGTGAGGGTAGCGGGGGGTACAATGAGCAGTTCTTC. Amino acids: CASSEGSGGYNEQFF.

The V call is TRBV2, the J call TRBJ1-6; tentatively, D is TRBD1 (5 bases). V was pared by 5 bases and J by 6 bases, with 8 bases between. There are 13 residues in the CDR3. Germline lookup yields CDR1 SNHLY and CDR2 FYNNEI. For the CDR3, the DNA is TGTGCCAGCAGTCGGCAGGGTAATTCACCCCTCCACTTT. The encoded protein is CASSRQGNSPLHF.

The chain recombines TRBV10-3 with TRBJ2-7; TRBD1 aligns across 12 bases. Unmatched junction bases numbered 6, after V lost 6 bases and J lost 3 bases. CDR1 ENHRY and CDR2 SYGVKD come from the germline V gene. The CDR3 is made up of 15 amino acids. Here the CDR3 DNA reads TGTGCCATCAGGGCCGGGACAGGGGGCCTCTACGAGCAGTACTTC. It translates to CAIRAGTGGLYEQYF.

The chain is built from TRBV5-6 and TRBJ2-1; TRBD2 matches at 9 bases. CDR1 SGHDT and CDR2 YYEEEE come from the germline V gene. This CDR3 spans 15 amino acids. The junction had 1 base not matched to a gene; V was cut back by 0 bases and J by 3 bases. DNA for the CDR3: TGTGCCAGCAGCTTGGGCGGGGGGGACTACAATGAGCAGTTCTTC. Its translation: CASSLGGGDYNEQFF. The full variable domain, with the rest looked up from reference TRBV5-6 and TRBJ2-1, is DAGVTQSPTHLIKTRGQQVTLRCSPKSGHDTVSWYQQALGQGPQFIFQYYEEEERQRGNFPDRFSGHQFPNYSSELNVNALLLGDSALYLCASSLGGGDYNEQFFGPGTRLTVL.

This rearrangement joins TRBV11-2 to TRBJ1-3; no clear D gene. This CDR3 spans 13 amino acids. Trimming took off 1 base at V and 4 bases at J, with 5 bases between the two ends. Germline CDR1 reads SGHAT; CDR2 reads FQNNGV. The CDR3 loop is CASSLGLGNTIYF. As DNA, the CDR3 is TGTGCCAGCAGCTTAGGTCTGGGAAACACCATATATTTT.

V gene TRBV6-5 combines with J gene TRBJ1-2; D might be TRBD1 (5 bases). This CDR3 comprises 11 residues. CDR1 and CDR2 (germline): MNHEY, SVGAGI. Between the trimmed V and J ends, which lost 5 bases and 12 bases, there was a span of 13 bases. CDR3 amino acids: CASSNGGINTF. CDR3 in DNA: TGTGCCAGCAGTAACGGGGGGATTAACACCTTC.

This clone has a handful of counts. The chain carries TRBV6-5 and TRBJ1-5; the D gene is possibly TRBD1 (5 bases). In germline, CDR1 is MNHEY, CDR2 SVGAGI. The V end lost 5 bases, the J end lost 4 bases, and 9 bases lay between the germline ends. This CDR3 is built from 13 residues. The CDR3 loop is CASSRRENQPQHF. In nucleotides, the CDR3 is TGTGCCAGCAGTCGCAGGGAAAATCAGCCCCAGCATTTT.

The chain links TRBV5-5 to TRBJ2-7; TRBD1 matches 9 bases. The CDR3 runs to 14 residues. From germline, CDR1 is SGHKS and CDR2 YYEKEE (reference sequence). J lost 7 bases, V lost 4 bases, and 9 bases had no gene match. CDR3 region: CASSLQGARFEQYF. The CDR3 nucleotides are TGTGCCAGCAGCCTACAGGGGGCCCGGTTTGAGCAGTACTTC.

The V gene is TRBV6-6, the J gene TRBJ1-1; D gene ambiguous. The germline V gene has CDR1 MNHNY and CDR2 SVGAGI (reference sequence). The V end was cut by 6 bases, the J end by 0 bases, with 8 bases between. This CDR3 contains 13 residues. The CDR3 reads CASRAEMNTEAFF. The CDR3 nucleotides read TGTGCCAGCAGGGCGGAAATGAACACTGAAGCTTTCTTT.

V is TRBV6-5 and J is TRBJ2-7; D not certain. The CDR3 loop spans 13 amino acids. The germline CDR1 and CDR2 sequences are MNHEY and SVGAGI. Trimming took off 6 bases at V and 3 bases at J, with 12 bases between the two ends. CDR3 sequence reads: CASRSPTGYEQYF. The CDR3 nucleotides read TGTGCCAGCAGGTCTCCTACGGGCTACGAGCAGTACTTC.

The V and J genes are TRBV29-1 and TRBJ2-1; perhaps TRBD1 as D (5 bases). Germline CDR1 SQVTM, CDR2 ANQGSEA. CDR3 length: 14 residues. With 6 bases removed from V and 4 bases from J, the gap between germline ends came to 16 bases. Here the CDR3 reads CSVQGATEYNEQFF. The CDR3 bases are TGCAGCGTCCAAGGGGCGACAGAATACAATGAGCAGTTCTTC.

Details on this clone: At one boundary the junction diverges from the germline segment, which might be a read error. The rearrangement joins TRBV5-4 to TRBJ2-7, with D maybe TRBD1 (6 bases). This CDR3 has 15 amino acids. Germline-derived CDR1 and CDR2 are SGHNT and YYREEE (reference sequence). In nucleotides, the CDR3 is TGTGCCAGCAGCCACGACAGGCTACAATCCTCCGAGCAGTACTTC. Translating gives CASSHDRLQSSEQYF.

This rearrangement joins TRBV27 to TRBJ2-2, with D unresolved. Germline V gives CDR1 MNHEY, CDR2 SMNVEV (reference sequence). The CDR3 consists of 14 residues. Trimming shortened V by 2 bases and J by 6 bases, and 10 bases separated the two germline ends. In DNA form, the CDR3 reads TGTGCCAGCAGTTTAGGTTTGGCCTCCGGGGAGCTGTTTTTT. Translating gives CASSLGLASGELFF.

This chain uses TRBV19 with TRBJ1-6; 7 positions agree with TRBD1. CDR1 is LNHDA, CDR2 SQIVND, per germline (reference sequence). CDR3 size: 15 residues. J lost 9 bases, V lost 1 base, and 6 bases had no gene match. CDR3 amino acids: CASSIVAGGGSPLHF. The CDR3 DNA is TGTGCCAGTAGTATAGTAGCAGGGGGAGGTTCACCCCTCCACTTT.

This CDR3 reads CASSEETGSYNEQFF. The CDR3 coding sequence is TGTGCCAGCAGTGAAGAGACAGGGTCCTACAATGAGCAGTTCTTC. The V gene is TRBV6-1, the J gene TRBJ2-1, with 7 bases fitting TRBD1. CDR1 is MNHNS, CDR2 SASEGT, per germline. The CDR3 contains 15 residues. V lost 1 base, J lost 1 base, and 1 base stayed unmatched.

The chain recombines TRBV6-1 with TRBJ1-2; the match to TRBD1 covers 8 bases. The CDR3 runs to 16 residues. V shed 2 bases and J 8 bases; nucleotides not matched to a gene: 13. Germline CDR1 and CDR2: MNHNS and SASEGT. The CDR3 DNA reads TGTGCCAGCAGTGAAATCATCCGGGACAGGAAAAGCGGCTACACCTTC. This translates into CASSEIIRDRKSGYTF.

Remarks on this clone: Other DNA sequences within the sample encode an identical CDR3. This chain uses TRBV27 with TRBJ1-2; 8 bases are a match to TRBD1. Germline-derived CDR1 and CDR2 are MNHEY and SMNVEV (reference sequence). The CDR3 length is 12 residues. Trimming took 9 bases from V and 2 from J; bases not matched to a gene: 2. This CDR3 reads CASRQGNYGYTF. The DNA for the CDR3 is TGTGCCAGTCGACAGGGGAACTATGGCTACACCTTC.

The chain uses TRBV23-1 and TRBJ1-2; 7 nucleotides line up with TRBD1. TRBV23-1 is treated as an ORF (open reading frame) with a function not yet certain. With 4 bases clipped from V and 8 bases from J, the junction kept 13 bases outside the gene matches. The CDR3 loop spans 15 amino acids. The CDR3 nucleotides read TGCGCCAGCAGTCCCGGGTCCAGAACAGGGGACGGCTACACCTTC. Translating it yields CASSPGSRTGDGYTF.

V is TRBV19 and J is TRBJ2-6, with TRBD1 identical over 10 bases. Trimming removed 2 bases from V and 3 bases from J; junction bases left unmatched: 13. This CDR3 has 20 amino acids. Germline CDR1 is LNHDA and CDR2 is SQIVND (reference sequence). The CDR3 bases are TGTGCCAGTAGTATATGGTTAGGGGAGACAGGGGGCAATGGGGCCAACGTCCTGACTTTC. It yields the protein CASSIWLGETGGNGANVLTF.

This chain joins TRBV6-5 and TRBJ1-2, with D uncertain. V lost 7 bases, J lost 2 bases, and 17 bases lay in between. This CDR3 comprises 15 residues. Germline CDR1 is MNHEY and CDR2 is SVGAGI. CDR3 in amino acids: CASTPPGLRNYGYTF. DNA for the CDR3: TGTGCCAGCACACCCCCAGGTCTTAGGAACTATGGCTACACCTTC.

There are a few counts of this clone. The J gene is TRBJ2-7, the V gene TRBV20-1, with no clear D. The CDR3 extends over 10 amino acids. The V end lost 8 bases, the J end lost 5 bases, and 10 bases lay between the germline ends. Germline CDR1 reads DFQATT; CDR2 reads SNEGSKA (reference sequence). The chain's CDR3 is CSSVRHEQYF. CDR3 DNA sequence: TGCAGTTCGGTGCGTCACGAGCAGTACTTC.